The source of this T cell receptor beta chain is a study of cytomegalovirus exposure and HLA in healthy donors. Here immunoSEQ multiplex PCR was the method, and the copy in TCRdb shows in-frame clones only, minus some. This table has about 190,000 clones, roughly 82% appearing once. A note on this clone: What it binds is not known.

The 120-subject validation cohort, separate from the approximately 670-subject first cohort, included the donors. The CDR3 spans 13 residues. CDR1 and CDR2 from the germline V gene are SGDLS and YYNGEE. V was shortened by 3 bases and J by 4 bases, with 10 bases between the two germline ends. Whole-study findings and limits: Among TCR sequences, most were rare, though some public TCRs appeared in many donors. The classifier, whose performance was assessed in both the original and validation cohorts, reportedly diagnosed cytomegalovirus status with high specificity and sensitivity. CMV antigen specificity of a few CMV-associated chains was confirmed in vitro.

Sample: PBMCs. The sequence came from a man aged 18-30 years in good health and CMV-seropositive. The gene calls are TRBV9 and TRBJ1-1; a weak D match, TRBD1 (6 bases). In DNA, the CDR3 is TGTGCCAGCAGCGCGGGACATTTCACTGAAGCTTTCTTT. Its protein is CASSAGHFTEAFF.